This TCR beta chain was captured in a study of blood T cells in healthy people across ages. Study as a whole: When template switching was applied, about one barcoded beta molecule was captured per two T cells.

There are a few counts of this clonotype. Antigen: not known. Next came a second PCR, run for about 7 to 12 cycles, which used a sample-barcoded 5' primer along with a J-beta primer mix. TCRdb analysed the 5' RACE reads with MiXCR anew, one entry per CDR3 protein. The sample holds some 1.5 million distinct CDR3 sequences, under 30% seen once. Findings and caveats of the study: Roughly linear age-related decline in beta diversity appeared, significant by age roughly 40.

This CDR3 contains 14 residues. Germline CDR1 DFQATT, CDR2 SNEGSKA (reference sequence). The V segment lost 5 bases and the J segment 8 bases; nucleotides outside the gene matches: 9. Sample donors were healthy Caucasian individuals that came from Russia, aged roughly 6 to 95. This chain connects TRBV20-1 to TRBJ2-1; 10 bases are a match to TRBD2. Sequencing was done on a sample of blood. This TCR was recovered from a woman aged 25 to 45 in good health. The CDR3 spells CSAGQSGGAHEQFF. The CDR3 bases are TGCAGTGCTGGACAGAGCGGGGGGGCCCATGAGCAGTTCTTC.